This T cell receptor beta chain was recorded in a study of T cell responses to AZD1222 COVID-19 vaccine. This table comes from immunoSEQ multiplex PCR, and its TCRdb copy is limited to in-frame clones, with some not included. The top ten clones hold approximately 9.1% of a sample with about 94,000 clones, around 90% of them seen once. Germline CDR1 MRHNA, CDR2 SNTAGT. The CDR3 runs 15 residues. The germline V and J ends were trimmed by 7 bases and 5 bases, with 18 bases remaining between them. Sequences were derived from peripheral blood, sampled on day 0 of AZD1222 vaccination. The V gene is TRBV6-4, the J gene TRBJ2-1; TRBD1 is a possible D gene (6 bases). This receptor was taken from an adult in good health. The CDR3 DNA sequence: TGTGCCAGCACCTCAGGGGCCGGACCCAACAATGAGCAGTTCTTC. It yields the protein CASTSGAGPNNEQFF.